The TCR beta chain under discussion was sequenced for a study of T cells in Graves' hyperthyroidism and ophthalmopathy. Overall study context: The blood sample was taken at first diagnosis, before treatment began.

Each person with ophthalmopathy scored at least 3 on the Clinical Activity Score, reached NOSPECS grade 4 or higher, and had been ill under 3 months. PBMCs were derived from 10 ml fresh peripheral blood. The CDR3 contains 13 residues. CDR1 LNHNV and CDR2 YYDKDF come from the germline V gene (reference sequence). V lost 1 base and J lost 9, with 12 bases in between. General study findings and limits: Among thyroid clonotypes expanded above 0.001, most also appeared in blood.

This clonotype came up many times. Its specificity is not known. TCR beta CDR3 regions were amplified from RNA. HTBI primers were used for first-round RT-PCR of the TCR CDR3. TCRdb recomputed calls from the multiplex PCR reads with MiXCR, one row per CDR3 protein. The repertoire includes a few hundred thousand distinct CDR3 sequences, over 15% of them detected once, and around 16% sits in the top ten. This clonotype originated in a woman in her thirties or forties with Graves' ophthalmopathy. The chain has TRBV15 and TRBJ1-1; D perhaps matches TRBD1 (6 bases). The specimen was blood. The CDR3 coding sequence is TGTGCCACCAGCAGAGTGGCACAGGGCCAAGCTTTCTTT. It translates to CATSRVAQGQAFF.